The 29 T cell receptor beta chains below were found in one sample sequenced in a study of response to subunit inactivated influenza vaccine. TCRdb itself ran the RT-PCR reads through MiXCR, one entry per CDR3 protein. The table includes about 540,000 distinct CDR3 sequences, under 25% detected once. These data were also reused for a study on T cells expressing NK-cell markers. Per that study: What made the TCR beta cDNA was 5'RACE template switching with UMIs.

This sample comprised CD4+ T cells sorted from PBMCs, obtained approximately 12 days after vaccination. The receptors were gathered from a man aged 50-59 years who received an inactivated influenza vaccine.

V gene TRBV20-1 combines with J gene TRBJ2-3, with D hard to call. CDR1 DFQATT and CDR2 SNEGSKA come from the germline V gene (reference sequence). V lost 8 bases to trimming and J lost 0 bases, with 18 bases between them. The CDR3 spans 15 residues. CDR3 nucleotide sequence: TGCAGTACCAAAACTTACCTTGCTAGCACAGATACGCAGTATTTT. It yields the protein CSTKTYLASTDTQYF.

This clonotype has more than one count but fewer than ten. The V gene is TRBV12-3 or TRBV12-4, the J gene TRBJ2-4; 7 nucleotides align to TRBD2. This CDR3 has 14 residues. With 1 base clipped from V and 5 bases from J, the junction kept 2 bases outside the gene matches. The CDR3 DNA is TGTGCCAGCAGTTTAGTGGGGAGGGAAAACATTCAGTACTTC. It encodes CASSLVGRENIQYF.

The J gene is TRBJ2-2, the V gene TRBV5-1, with 7 bases that match TRBD2. Germline V lookup: CDR1 SGHRS, CDR2 YFSETQ. This CDR3 is built from 15 residues. Unmatched junction bases numbered 4, after V lost 3 bases and J lost 2 bases. The CDR3 coding sequence is TGCGCCAGCAGCTCTGGCGGGAGTAACACCGGGGAGCTGTTTTTT. Its protein product is CASSSGGSNTGELFF.

The chain has TRBV20-1 and TRBJ2-3, with D perhaps matching TRBD1 or TRBD2 (5 bases each). This CDR3 contains 14 residues. V was clipped by 8 bases and J by 4 bases, with 19 bases between them. Germline loops: CDR1 DFQATT, CDR2 SNEGSKA (reference sequence). The CDR3 sequence is CSLSRQGDPDTQYF. DNA of the CDR3: TGCAGTCTAAGCAGGCAAGGGGACCCAGATACGCAGTATTTT.

The chain is built from TRBV6-2 or TRBV6-3 and TRBJ1-5, with TRBD1 as a possible D gene (6 bases). The CDR3 runs 16 residues. CDR1 MNHEY and CDR2 SVGEGT come from the germline V gene. The V gene lost 2 bases and the J gene lost 5 bases, with 16 bases spanning the gap. The CDR3 region is CASSYITSRGHQPQHF. DNA of the CDR3: TGTGCCAGCAGTTACATCACCTCCAGGGGCCATCAGCCCCAGCATTTT.

This clonotype was observed a few times. The chain links TRBV5-1 to TRBJ1-2; D is unresolved. Germline CDR1 reads SGHRS; CDR2 reads YFSETQ. The germline V and J ends were trimmed by 4 bases and 4 bases, with 11 bases remaining between them. This CDR3 has 13 amino acids. The CDR3 nucleotides are TGCGCCAGCAGCGAAAGGGTCTCCTATGGCTACACCTTC. Translation gives CASSERVSYGYTF.

This clonotype was detected many times. The chain joins TRBV5-1 to TRBJ2-5; TRBD1 agrees at 7 bases. The CDR3 covers 14 residues. Germline V gene sequence: CDR1 SGHRS, CDR2 YFSETQ. With 5 bases clipped from V and 3 bases from J, the junction kept 7 bases outside the gene matches. DNA for the CDR3: TGCGCCAGCAGTTCGGGGACAGCTAAAGAGACCCAGTACTTC. Protein: CASSSGTAKETQYF.

The rearrangement uses TRBV18 and TRBJ2-6; 7 bases are shared with TRBD1. The V segment lost 8 bases and the J segment 0 bases; nucleotides outside the gene matches: 10. The length of the CDR3 is 17 residues. Per germline, CDR1 KGHSH and CDR2 LQKENI. Here the CDR3 reads CASQGPGQISGANVLTF. The CDR3 DNA reads as TGTGCCAGCCAAGGCCCGGGACAGATCTCTGGGGCCAACGTCCTGACTTTC.

This CDR3 is CASSRRQGYGYTF. The CDR3 nucleotides read TGTGCCAGCAGTCGCCGACAGGGTTACGGCTACACCTTC. The chain employs TRBV28 and TRBJ1-2, with 7 bases lining up with TRBD1. With 5 bases clipped from V and 8 bases from J, the junction kept 8 bases outside the gene matches. CDR3 length: 13 residues. Germline CDR1 reads MDHEN; CDR2 reads SYDVKM.

In its sample, this clonotype was seen a few times. The chain is built from TRBV30 and TRBJ1-5, with TRBD1 as a possible D gene (6 bases). This CDR3 comprises 13 residues. The V gene's germline CDR1 is GTSNPN and CDR2 SVGIG (reference sequence). V was shortened by 5 bases and J by 3 bases, with 11 bases between the two germline ends. CDR3 amino acids: CAWAGDINQPQHF. For the CDR3, the DNA is TGTGCCTGGGCTGGGGACATCAATCAGCCCCAGCATTTT.

This clonotype has more than one count but fewer than ten. The chain carries TRBV27 and TRBJ1-5, with D possibly TRBD1 on 5 matching bases. Germline V lookup: CDR1 MNHEY, CDR2 SMNVEV (reference sequence). V lost 6 bases and J lost 2, with 14 bases in between. The CDR3 spans 15 residues. In nucleotides, the CDR3 is TGTGCCAGCAGCGGACGGGGGGTCGGCAATCAGCCCCAGCATTTT. This translates into CASSGRGVGNQPQHF.

The chain links TRBV7-8 to TRBJ2-3; 12 nucleotides agree with TRBD2. From germline, CDR1 is SGHVS and CDR2 FQNEAQ. The V gene end was trimmed by 5 bases and the J gene end by 4 bases; junction bases not matched to a gene: 7. The CDR3 is 16 residues long. CDR3 residues: CASSNHLAGGSDTQYF. The CDR3 DNA sequence: TGTGCCAGCAGCAACCATCTAGCGGGAGGGTCAGATACGCAGTATTTT.

This clonotype has just a few counts. The chain employs TRBV4-3 and TRBJ2-3; 11 nucleotides agree with TRBD2. This CDR3 is 16 amino acids long. V lost 4 bases and J lost 8; bases outside the gene matches: 11. Germline V gives CDR1 LGHNA, CDR2 YSLEER. The CDR3 sequence is CASSLSSGRALGTQYF. The CDR3 DNA reads as TGCGCCAGCAGCCTTAGTAGCGGGAGGGCCTTAGGTACGCAGTATTTT.

This chain connects TRBV6-2 or TRBV6-3 to TRBJ2-1; D is unresolved. In germline, CDR1 is MNHEY, CDR2 SVGEGT. Trimming pared 3 bases from V and 3 bases from J, leaving 18 bases between. The CDR3 is made up of 17 amino acids. The CDR3 region is CASSYPKIPPDYNEQFF. The CDR3 nucleotides read TGTGCCAGCAGTTATCCTAAGATACCACCGGACTACAATGAGCAGTTCTTC.

The rearrangement links TRBV6-2 or TRBV6-3 to TRBJ2-3, with TRBD2 identical over 10 bases. Germline CDR1 is MNHEY and CDR2 is SVGEGT. This CDR3 has 17 residues. Unmatched junction bases numbered 12, after V lost 0 bases and J lost 9 bases. CDR3 protein: CASSYSSASGRLDTQYF. In DNA form, the CDR3 reads TGTGCCAGCAGTTACTCGAGTGCTAGCGGGAGATTAGACACGCAGTATTTT.

The rearrangement joins TRBV6-1 to TRBJ2-1, with TRBD2 matching over 10 bases. Germline loops: CDR1 MNHNS, CDR2 SASEGT. V was pared by 9 bases and J by 4 bases, with 6 bases of the junction left unmatched. CDR3 size: 14 residues. The CDR3 bases are TGTGCCAGTGTAAAGCGGGAGGGATACAATGAGCAGTTCTTC. It specifies CASVKREGYNEQFF.

The chain carries TRBV20-1 and TRBJ1-6; D is unresolved. The CDR3 is 14 residues long. The germline V gene encodes CDR1 DFQATT and CDR2 SNEGSKA (reference sequence). This chain's CDR3 is CRTAPSSYNSPLHF. CDR3 bases: TGCAGAACAGCTCCGAGCTCCTATAATTCACCCCTCCACTTT.

V and J are TRBV4-1 and TRBJ1-2; weak D call: TRBD1 (6 bases). The germline CDR1 and CDR2 sequences are MGHRA and YSYEKL. This CDR3 is built from 17 residues. Trimming took 0 bases from V and 0 from J, leaving 14 bases between them. CDR3 sequence reads: CASSQEAPGAANYGYTF. In DNA, the CDR3 is TGCGCCAGCAGCCAAGAAGCGCCAGGGGCCGCTAACTATGGCTACACCTTC.

The J gene is TRBJ2-1, the V gene TRBV7-2; 11 bases agree with TRBD1. The CDR3 has 14 amino acids. Germline CDR1 reads SGHTA; CDR2 reads FQGNSA. V was clipped by 3 bases and J by 8 bases; unmatched bases: 3. The CDR3 DNA reads TGTGCCAGCAGCTTTAGGACAGGGGGCCATGAGCAGTTCTTC. This translates into CASSFRTGGHEQFF. Looking up the rest from reference TRBV7-2 and TRBJ2-1 gives the full variable domain: GAGVSQSPSNKVTEKGKDVELRCDPISGHTALYWYRQSLGQGLEFLIYFQGNSAPDKSGLPSDRFSAERTGGSVSTLTIQRTQQEDSAVYLCASSFRTGGHEQFFGPGTRLTVL.

This sequence joins TRBV4-2 and TRBJ2-2; no clear D gene. With 1 base removed from V and 7 bases from J, the gap between germline ends came to 7 bases. The CDR3 spans 13 residues. The germline CDR1 and CDR2 sequences are LGHNA and YNFKEQ. In DNA form, the CDR3 reads TGTGCCAGCAGCCAAGCGGAACGCGGGGAGCTGTTTTTT. As protein: CASSQAERGELFF.

The chain recombines TRBV6-2 or TRBV6-3 with TRBJ1-1, with D perhaps matching TRBD1 (5 bases). This CDR3 spans 13 amino acids. V lost 6 bases to trimming and J lost 7 bases, with 15 bases between them. CDR1 MNHEY and CDR2 SVGEGT come from the germline V gene. The CDR3 bases are TGTGCCAGCAGGAATGGACATACTAATGAAGCTTTCTTT. This codes for CASRNGHTNEAFF.

This chain connects TRBV3-1 to TRBJ1-6; D might be TRBD1 (5 bases). V was trimmed by 3 bases and J by 6 bases, leaving 9 bases between them. CDR3 length: 14 residues. Germline V gene data show CDR1 as LGHDT and CDR2 as YNNKEL (reference sequence). The DNA of the CDR3 is TGTGCCAGCAGCCACGGGAGGGGTAATTCACCCCTCCACTTT. Protein: CASSHGRGNSPLHF. The full variable domain, in which reference TRBV3-1 and TRBJ1-6 provide the parts outside the CDR3, is DTAVSQTPKYLVTQMGNDKSIKCEQNLGHDTMYWYKQDSKKFLKIMFSYNNKELIINETVPNRFSPKSPDKAHLNLHINSLELGDSAVYFCASSHGRGNSPLHFGNGTRLTVT.

This clonotype has only a few counts. The chain recombines TRBV29-1 with TRBJ1-4; the match to TRBD1 covers 8 bases. The CDR3 consists of 15 residues. CDR1 is SQVTM, CDR2 ANQGSEA, per germline. V shed 7 bases and J 8 bases; nucleotides not matched to a gene: 15. CDR3 residues: CSDPRRGPGGEKLFF. Written as DNA, the CDR3 is TGCAGCGACCCCCGGCGGGGGCCAGGGGGCGAAAAACTGTTTTTT.

The V gene is TRBV7-6, the J gene TRBJ2-3; D remains unclear. CDR3 length: 16 amino acids. The germline V gene has CDR1 SGHVS and CDR2 FNYEAQ. V was clipped by 5 bases and J by 5 bases, with 20 bases between them. CDR3 bases: TGTGCCAGCAGCAGCTCCGGAGTCGCTTCTGTAGATACGCAGTATTTT. It specifies CASSSSGVASVDTQYF.

The V gene is TRBV28, the J gene TRBJ2-3; the match to TRBD1 covers 9 bases. The CDR3 sequence is 18 residues long. The germline V gene has CDR1 MDHEN and CDR2 SYDVKM. V gave up 2 bases and J gave up 1 base; unmatched junction bases: 10. The CDR3 region has the DNA TGTGCCAGCAGTTTAAATGCCCTAAGGACAGGGGGCACAGATACGCAGTATTTT. Translating it yields CASSLNALRTGGTDTQYF. The full variable domain, rest sourced from reference TRBV28 and TRBJ2-3, is DVKVTQSSRYLVKRTGEKVFLECVQDMDHENMFWYRQDPGLGLRLIYFSYDVKMKEKGDIPEGYSVSREKKERFSLILESASTNQTSMYLCASSLNALRTGGTDTQYFGPGTRLTVL.

This sequence joins TRBV7-2 and TRBJ2-2; 10 positions agree with TRBD2. The germline CDR1 and CDR2 sequences are SGHTA and FQGNSA. The CDR3 sequence is 16 residues long. V lost 2 bases and J lost 4; bases outside the gene matches: 4. The CDR3 region has the DNA TGTGCCAGCAGCTTACGGCTAGCGGGGGTCACCGGGGAGCTGTTTTTT. As protein: CASSLRLAGVTGELFF.

V usage is TRBV20-1 and J usage is TRBJ2-7, with TRBD2 identical over 8 bases. The V and J ends lost 6 bases and 0 bases, in that order; junction bases with no gene match: 19. The CDR3 is 18 amino acids. CDR1 and CDR2 (germline): DFQATT, SNEGSKA (reference sequence). The DNA of the CDR3 is TGCAGTGCAAATACACCAGGAACGGGGGGGATAAGCTCCTACGAGCAGTACTTC. This gives the protein CSANTPGTGGISSYEQYF.

The chain combines TRBV9 with TRBJ2-5; D is perhaps TRBD1 or TRBD2 (6 bases each). Germline CDR1 SGDLS, CDR2 YYNGEE. The ends were cut back, 6 bases at V and 2 bases at J, with 17 bases in the middle. The CDR3 length is 15 residues. The CDR3 spells CASNSVGGRQETQYF. The CDR3 region has the DNA TGTGCCAGCAACTCAGTGGGGGGCAGGCAAGAGACCCAGTACTTC.

This clonotype was counted only a few times. The chain recombines TRBV12-3 or TRBV12-4 with TRBJ2-3, with D hard to call. This CDR3 contains 13 residues. V was shortened by 3 bases and J by 9 bases, with 13 bases between the two germline ends. The CDR3, as DNA: TGTGCCAGCAGTTTTAGGAACCCTCTGACGCAGTATTTT. Translation: CASSFRNPLTQYF.